This TCR beta chain originates from a study of a mutant IDH1 vaccine in newly diagnosed glioma. Study background: Vaccines were begun 4-6 weeks after radiotherapy alone, or with temozolomide cycles. General observations from the study: Seemingly, pseudoprogression had no relation to changes in the top peripheral T cell clonotypes.

The time point here: week 23, last vaccination. A 20-mer mutant IDH1 peptide at 300 ug was injected subcutaneously with topical imiquimod. Sequencing was performed with immunoSEQ multiplex PCR; in TCRdb, only in-frame clones are kept and a portion is missing. The profile covers fewer than 35,000 clones, with around 89% appearing a single time and approximately 2.4% taken by the ten largest. The V and J ends lost 6 bases and 3 bases, in that order; junction bases with no gene match: 3. Germline CDR1 reads ENHRY; CDR2 reads SYGVKD. The CDR3 is 14 residues long. This clone was observed a single time. What it binds is not known.

The receptor was isolated from a middle-aged man with glioma. Sample: PBMCs, taken from a glioma patient whose treatment included an IDH1 peptide vaccine. This chain connects TRBV10-3 to TRBJ2-1; TRBD2 matches at 9 bases. The CDR3 nucleotides are TGTGCCATCAGCCAGCGGGAGGTCTACAATGAGCAGTTCTTC. Its protein product is CAISQREVYNEQFF.